The clone carrying this T cell receptor beta chain was counted many times. Its antigen is as yet unknown. Each 20-30 mg portion of unsorted bulk tissue served as the source for co-extraction of RNA and DNA. The V segment lost 4 bases and the J segment 8 bases; nucleotides outside the gene matches: 9. This CDR3 has 15 residues. Per the germline V gene, CDR1 is SGHNT and CDR2 is YYREEE (reference sequence). Total RNA amounting to around 530 ng was the source from which TCR beta cDNA was made with a constant-region primer. Library construction for TCR beta comprised three nested multiplex PCR rounds performed with slightly modified ARM-PCR. Two initial PCR rounds of about 11 cycles each paired TRBV1-TRBV30 forward primers with a C-beta reverse primer. TCRdb ran MiXCR on the multiplex PCR reads and lists one entry per CDR3 protein. The sample contains about 30,000 distinct CDR3 sequences, approximately 71% of which appear only once.

The sample originates from a study of tumor-infiltrating lymphocytes in primary liver carcinoma. Turning to the study itself: Donors had hepatocellular carcinoma or combined HCC and intrahepatic cholangiocarcinoma. General study points: Significantly greater top-250-clone fractions characterized tumors relative to blood (p = 0.039).

J is TRBJ1-4 and V is TRBV5-4, with 9 bases identical to TRBD1. The clonotype was recovered from a woman in her 30s with primary liver carcinoma and hepatitis B virus infection. Sequencing was done on a sample of liver tumor tissue from sampling region 3. Subset: tumor region T3, left-lateral pole. The CDR3 sequence: CASSTNRGLKEKLFF. The DNA for the CDR3 is TGTGCCAGCAGCACCAACAGGGGGCTAAAAGAAAAACTGTTTTTT.